A single sample is the source of the 4 T cell receptor beta chains below, sequenced in a study of blood T cell repertoires in COVID-19. This table comes from immunoSEQ multiplex PCR, and its TCRdb copy is limited to in-frame clones, with some not included. The sample has tens of thousands of clones, about 94% seen once. The material sequenced was peripheral blood. The receptors were gathered from a human donor in a cohort sampled during active COVID-19.

The chain carries TRBV11-3 and TRBJ1-4, with a tentative D call TRBD1 (5 bases). This CDR3 comprises 14 residues. Germline assignment: CDR1 SGHNT and CDR2 YENEEA. V lost 6 bases and J 8 bases, leaving 16 bases between the germline ends. CDR3 DNA sequence: TGTGCCAGCAGACGAGGCAGGGTGGAGGAAAAACTGTTTTTT. Translating it yields CASRRGRVEEKLFF.

The gene calls are TRBV3-1 (or the pseudogene TRBV3-2) and TRBJ2-1; the match to TRBD1 covers 8 bases. From germline, CDR1 is LGHDT and CDR2 YNNKEL (reference sequence). The V and J ends lost 1 base and 9 bases, in that order; junction bases with no gene match: 8. The CDR3 totals 15 residues. The chain's CDR3 is CASSQGTGSWGEQFF. The CDR3 DNA sequence: TGTGCCAGCAGCCAAGGGACAGGGAGCTGGGGTGAGCAGTTCTTC.

V gene TRBV11-2 combines with J gene TRBJ2-2, with D unresolved. This CDR3 comprises 16 residues. V gave up 5 bases and J gave up 4 bases, with 17 bases separating them. Germline CDR1 reads SGHAT; CDR2 reads FQNNGV. The CDR3 sequence: CASSPSLGRPTGELFF. The CDR3 DNA reads as TGTGCCAGCAGCCCGTCCCTGGGCCGCCCCACCGGGGAGCTGTTTTTT.

The chain combines TRBV27 with TRBJ2-5; 12 bases agree with TRBD2. CDR1 and CDR2 (germline): MNHEY, SMNVEV (reference sequence). V lost 6 bases to trimming and J lost 2 bases; unmatched junction nucleotides: 1. The CDR3 covers 14 residues. The CDR3 nucleotides are TGTGCCAGCAGGCTAGCGGGAGGGCAAGAGACCCAGTACTTC. It codes for CASRLAGGQETQYF.